This T cell receptor (beta chain) was sequenced in a study of CD8 T cells in ankylosing spondylitis. Notes on the study in general: Reports say disease-linked clones showed up significantly more in matched ankylosing spondylitis synovial fluid. Reactive arthritis synovial fluid and blood were previously reported to contain some motif variants. For ankylosing spondylitis blood, a TCR beta motif of 7 or 8 highly homologous variants appeared characteristic.

As the method for making TCR beta libraries, quantitative 5'-RACE with molecular barcodes was used. TCRdb reanalysed the 5' RACE reads using MiXCR and keeps one entry per CDR3 protein. The sample contains hundreds of thousands of distinct CDR3 sequences, approximately 24% of which appear only once. As for this clonotype: Its antigen is still unknown.

The V gene's germline CDR1 is DFQATT and CDR2 SNEGSKA (reference sequence). The CDR3 spans 12 residues. The sample taken for sequencing was blood, either unsorted or a sorted T cell fraction (not recorded which). The TCR comes from a male donor with ankylosing spondylitis or in good health (not recorded which). The rearrangement uses TRBV20-1 and TRBJ2-1, with 8 bases fitting TRBD1. The CDR3 reads CSVGTGIDEQFF. CDR3 in DNA: TGCAGCGTGGGGACAGGCATAGATGAGCAGTTCTTC.